The 19 T cell receptor beta chains listed next were all sequenced from one sample in a study of cytomegalovirus exposure and HLA in healthy donors (dated by TCRdb to 2016 to 2017). The library was produced with the immunoSEQ multiplex PCR assay. The multiplex PCR relied on a mix of 60 forward primers for TCR Vbeta segments and 13 reverse primers for TCR Jbeta segments. TCRdb limited this immuneACCESS table to in-frame rearrangements with V and J called. A share of clones is missing; checked studies link under half to unresolved V genes, and the rest is unexplained. Counted in this sample were about 140,000 clones; around 80% of them appeared once. The top ten clones comprise 6.5% of the sample. What was sequenced was PBMCs. The receptors here all came from a middle-aged man in good health and CMV-seropositive.

This chain's CDR3 is CASSVPRGGTGELFF. CDR3 nucleotide sequence: TGTGCCAGCAGTGTGCCCCGGGGGGGGACCGGGGAGCTGTTTTTT. The V call is TRBV25-1, the J call TRBJ2-2, with 8 bases identical to TRBD2. V lost 4 bases to trimming and J lost 5 bases; unmatched junction nucleotides: 6. There are 15 residues in the CDR3. From germline, CDR1 is MGHDK and CDR2 SYGVNS.

In nucleotides, the CDR3 is TGTGCCAGTAGTATTGGACGCGGGCCTGCCTACGAGCAGTACTTC. Its translation: CASSIGRGPAYEQYF. The V gene is TRBV19, the J gene TRBJ2-7, with a possible D match to TRBD2 (5 bases). V was cut by 3 bases and J by 2 bases, with 14 bases left in between. The length of the CDR3 is 15 residues. Per the germline V gene, CDR1 is LNHDA and CDR2 is SQIVND (reference sequence).

This chain joins TRBV2 and TRBJ1-2; the D is unclear. V lost 6 bases and J lost 13, with 15 bases in between. The CDR3 runs 11 residues. Germline CDR1 reads SNHLY; CDR2 reads FYNNEI. CDR3 DNA sequence: TGTGCCAGCAGCCCAGCGACTGGAGCCACCTTC. Encoded protein: CASSPATGATF. The full variable domain, in which reference TRBV2 and TRBJ1-2 provide the parts outside the CDR3, is EPEVTQTPSHQVTQMGQEVILRCVPISNHLYFYWYRQILGQKVEFLVSFYNNEISEKSEIFDDQFSVERPDGSNFTLKIRSTKLEDSAMYFCASSPATGATFGSGTRLTVV.

The chain carries TRBV9 and TRBJ2-6, with 7 positions matching TRBD1. This CDR3 contains 17 residues. Germline V lookup: CDR1 SGDLS, CDR2 YYNGEE. Trimming cost V 4 bases and J 2 bases; bases outside gene matches: 9. CDR3 sequence reads: CASSSQRGRAGANVLTF. CDR3 DNA: TGTGCCAGCAGCTCGCAAAGGGGGCGCGCTGGGGCCAACGTCCTGACTTTC.

The chain joins TRBV6-1 to TRBJ2-3, with TRBD2 matching 9 bases. The CDR3 loop spans 14 amino acids. Germline CDR1 is MNHNS and CDR2 is SASEGT. Losses at the gene ends were 6 bases for V and 4 bases for J; bases not matched to a gene: 5. The CDR3 loop reads CASRSSGRPDTQYF. The CDR3 bases are TGTGCCAGCAGGAGTAGCGGGAGACCAGATACGCAGTATTTT.

This chain connects TRBV7-9 to TRBJ1-1; D not certain. With 5 bases removed from V and 6 bases from J, the gap between germline ends came to 10 bases. The germline V gene has CDR1 SEHNR and CDR2 FQNEAQ (reference sequence). This CDR3 is 12 amino acids long. The CDR3 loop reads CASSTPRPEAFF. The CDR3 DNA follows: TGTGCCAGCAGCACCCCGCGGCCTGAAGCTTTCTTT.

The chain employs TRBV6-1 and TRBJ2-7; 8 nucleotides match TRBD1. Germline values: CDR1 MNHNS, CDR2 SASEGT. The CDR3 covers 14 residues. The J segment lost 2 bases and the V segment lost 5 bases, leaving 5 bases of the junction unmatched. CDR3 sequence (DNA): TGTGCCAGCAGTCGGAGGACAGGGACCTACGAGCAGTACTTC. Translated: CASSRRTGTYEQYF.

The chain combines TRBV7-9 with TRBJ1-1; D is uncertain. Trimming removed 5 bases from V and 8 bases from J, with 9 bases in between. The CDR3 has 11 amino acids. Germline loops: CDR1 SEHNR, CDR2 FQNEAQ (reference sequence). CDR3 loop: CASSAGREAFF. The CDR3 DNA follows: TGTGCCAGCAGCGCGGGGAGGGAAGCTTTCTTT.

This sequence joins TRBV6-5 and TRBJ1-3; D gene uncertain. Deletions cut 4 bases from V and 1 base from J, with 8 bases between. The CDR3 has 14 residues. Germline CDR1 reads MNHEY; CDR2 reads SVGAGI. CDR3 loop: CASSWAISGNTIYF. CDR3 sequence (DNA): TGTGCCAGCAGTTGGGCCATTTCTGGAAACACCATATATTTT.

The chain has TRBV5-4 and TRBJ2-5; TRBD1 matches 9 bases. V lost 5 bases to trimming and J lost 7 bases; unmatched junction nucleotides: 9. CDR3 size: 14 residues. The germline V gene has CDR1 SGHNT and CDR2 YYREEE (reference sequence). The CDR3 DNA follows: TGTGCCAGCAGTTCCGGGACAGGGCCCGGGACCCAGTACTTC. This translates into CASSSGTGPGTQYF.

The rearrangement links TRBV27 to TRBJ2-7; 8 bases align to TRBD1. Germline lookup yields CDR1 MNHEY and CDR2 SMNVEV (reference sequence). The J segment lost 1 base and the V segment lost 5 bases, leaving 4 bases of the junction unmatched. CDR3 length equals 14 residues. This chain's CDR3 is CASSPRTGSYEQYF. CDR3 nucleotide sequence: TGTGCCAGCAGTCCCCGGACAGGGTCCTACGAGCAGTACTTC.

V gene TRBV7-6 combines with J gene TRBJ2-1; possible D gene TRBD2, 6 bases. V shed 4 bases and J shed 0 bases, with 13 bases lying between them. This CDR3 is built from 16 residues. Germline assignment: CDR1 SGHVS and CDR2 FNYEAQ. The chain's CDR3 is CASSSLRESSYNEQFF. The CDR3 DNA follows: TGTGCCAGCAGCTCACTCCGGGAGAGCTCCTACAATGAGCAGTTCTTC.

This clone has only one observation. The chain couples TRBV15 to TRBJ2-4; a weak D match, TRBD2 (5 bases). Germline lookup yields CDR1 LNHNV and CDR2 YYDKDF (reference sequence). The CDR3 loop spans 17 amino acids. V was pared by 0 bases and J by 1 base, with 13 bases between. The CDR3 DNA reads as TGTGCCACCAGCAGAGAGGCTAGCTATTGGGCCAAAAACATTCAGTACTTC. Amino acids: CATSREASYWAKNIQYF.

This chain uses TRBV11-3 with TRBJ2-3, with 10 nucleotides matching TRBD2. The ends lost 5 bases at V and 2 bases at J; junction bases unmatched: 4. CDR3 length equals 15 residues. Germline loops: CDR1 SGHNT, CDR2 YENEEA. The CDR3 spells CASSLGTSVTDTQYF. Written as DNA, the CDR3 is TGTGCCAGCAGCCTAGGGACTAGCGTCACAGATACGCAGTATTTT.

The gene calls are TRBV2 and TRBJ1-5; possible D gene TRBD1, 6 bases. CDR1 and CDR2 from the germline V gene are SNHLY and FYNNEI. This CDR3 has 15 residues. Trimming took off 8 bases at V and 6 bases at J, with 20 bases between the two ends. The CDR3 reads CASHREIGGSQPQHF. In nucleotides, the CDR3 is TGTGCCAGCCACAGGGAAATCGGAGGCAGTCAGCCCCAGCATTTT.

This clone turned up a few times. The chain has TRBV6-1 and TRBJ2-7; 8 bases agree with TRBD1. Unmatched junction bases numbered 8, after V lost 4 bases and J lost 3 bases. This CDR3 has 15 amino acids. Germline-derived CDR1 and CDR2 are MNHNS and SASEGT. Here the CDR3 reads CASSALGQAIYEQYF. CDR3 coding DNA: TGTGCCAGCAGTGCTCTGGGACAGGCGATCTACGAGCAGTACTTC.

The chain links TRBV19 to TRBJ2-1, with TRBD2 identical over 10 bases. The J segment lost 7 bases and the V segment lost 3 bases, leaving 9 bases of the junction unmatched. Per germline, CDR1 LNHDA and CDR2 SQIVND (reference sequence). The CDR3 consists of 16 residues. The CDR3 nucleotides read TGTGCCAGTAGTATCAACGTAGCGGGAGGCGGGAATGAGCAGTTCTTC. It is translated as CASSINVAGGGNEQFF.

Turning to this clone: This sample includes further DNA sequences coding for the same CDR3. The chain is built from TRBV5-4 and TRBJ2-5, with 10 nucleotides matching TRBD2. This CDR3 region has 15 residues. J lost 5 bases, V lost 5 bases, and 9 bases had no gene match. Germline V gene lookup returns CDR1 SGHNT and CDR2 YYREEE (reference sequence). The CDR3 region is CASRPALAGVETQYF. CDR3 coding DNA: TGTGCCAGCAGACCTGCTCTAGCGGGAGTCGAGACCCAGTACTTC.

V gene TRBV12-2 combines with J gene TRBJ1-5; the D call TRBD1 from the table was never checked on the DNA. TRBV12-2 is noted as a pseudogene. This CDR3 contains 23 residues. Written as DNA, the CDR3 is TGTGCAAGTCGCTTAGGCTCGGGACAGGGTTTTATGAAGAGGCCTTATAGCAATCAGCCCCAGCATTTT. Translating it yields CASRLGSGQGFMKRPYSNQPQHF.